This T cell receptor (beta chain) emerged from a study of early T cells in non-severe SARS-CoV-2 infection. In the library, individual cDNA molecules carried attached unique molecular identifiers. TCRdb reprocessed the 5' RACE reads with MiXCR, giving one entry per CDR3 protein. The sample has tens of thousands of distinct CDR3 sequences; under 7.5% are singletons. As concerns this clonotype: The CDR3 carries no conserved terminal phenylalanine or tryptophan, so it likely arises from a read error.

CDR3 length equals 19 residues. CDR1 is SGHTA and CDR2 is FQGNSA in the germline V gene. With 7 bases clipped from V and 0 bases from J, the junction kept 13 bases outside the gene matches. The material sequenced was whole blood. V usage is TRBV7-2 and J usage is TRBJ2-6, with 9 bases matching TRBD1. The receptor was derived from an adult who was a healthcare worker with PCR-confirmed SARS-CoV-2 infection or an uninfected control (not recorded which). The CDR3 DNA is TGTGCCAGCAACCAAGAGGGACAGGGAACATTCTCTGGGGCCAACGTCCTGACTTTA. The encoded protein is CASNQEGQGTFSGANVLTL.